The clone carrying this TCR beta chain was recorded many times. Its antigen is undetermined. This table comes from immunoSEQ multiplex PCR, and its TCRdb copy is limited to in-frame clones, with some not included. The sample lists fewer than 600,000 clones; 75% to 80% were seen once. V lost 0 bases to trimming and J lost 5 bases; unmatched junction nucleotides: 7. This CDR3 has 15 residues. The germline gives CDR1 MDHEN, CDR2 SYDVKM. This entry comes from a study of shared clonotypes between healthy human individuals. Study observations and caveats: Specimens sampled were limited to blood, with tissue repertoires likely differing.

The sequenced sample consisted of PBMCs. This chain uses TRBV28 with TRBJ2-7; TRBD2 aligns across 7 bases. The source is a woman aged 35 to 49 in good health. Some clones in this sample may be carry-over from other donors' samples. For the CDR3, the DNA is TGTGCCAGCAGTTTATGGGGCGGGAGTAAAGACGAGCAGTACTTC. This encodes CASSLWGGSKDEQYF.